These 12 T cell receptor beta chains came from one sample sequenced in a study of blood T cells in healthy people across ages. Then a second PCR, running roughly 6 to 11 cycles, was carried out with a sample-barcoded 5' primer and a J-beta primer mix. TCRdb reprocessed the 5' RACE reads with MiXCR, giving one entry per CDR3 protein. Of some 1,800,000 distinct CDR3 sequences in the sample, about two fifths were seen once. Sequenced material: blood. All receptors derive from a human donor in good health.

This clonotype appeared a few times. V gene TRBV2 combines with J gene TRBJ2-5, with D perhaps matching TRBD1 (5 bases). The V end lost 8 bases, the J end lost 0 bases, and 7 bases lay between the germline ends. The CDR3 has 12 residues. Germline V CDR1 and CDR2: SNHLY, FYNNEI. The CDR3, as DNA: TGTGCCAGCGGGGCCAACCAAGAGACCCAGTACTTC. Its protein is CASGANQETQYF.

The J gene is TRBJ1-2, the V gene TRBV15, with D perhaps TRBD1 (6 bases). CDR1 is LNHNV and CDR2 is YYDKDF in the germline V gene (reference sequence). The CDR3 length is 15 residues. Trimming took 6 bases from V and 5 from J, leaving 19 bases between them. The CDR3 reads CATSPWGGAGYGYTF. The CDR3 DNA reads as TGTGCCACCAGTCCTTGGGGGGGCGCGGGGTATGGCTACACCTTC.

V gene TRBV7-2 combines with J gene TRBJ2-5; D is uncertain. Deletions cut 1 base from V and 9 bases from J, with 12 bases between. The CDR3 is 13 amino acids. Germline loops: CDR1 SGHTA, CDR2 FQGNSA. The CDR3 coding sequence is TGTGCCAGCAGCTTAGGGTCTAGGTGGGCCCAGTACTTC. Amino acids: CASSLGSRWAQYF.

As regards this clonotype: Just one base apart from a much larger clone, this may be a read error. The J gene is TRBJ2-7, the V gene TRBV6-5; 7 bases align to TRBD1. Germline V gene lookup returns CDR1 MNHEY and CDR2 SVGAGI. The junction had 10 bases not matched to a gene; V was cut back by 4 bases and J by 7 bases. CDR3 length equals 14 residues. The DNA of the CDR3 is TGTGCCAGCAGTTCAGGACAGGTTTACAATGAGCAGTACTTC. Its translation: CASSSGQVYNEQYF.

The chain uses TRBV12-3 or TRBV12-4 and TRBJ2-5; 9 bases line up with TRBD1. The J call could be wrong; TRBJ2-7 is a better fit for the DNA end. The CDR3 is made up of 16 amino acids. The DNA of the CDR3 is TGTGCCAGCAGTTTAAGTCCCGGACAGGGGTTCTCCGAGCAGTACTTC. This encodes CASSLSPGQGFSEQYF.

The chain uses TRBV7-2 and TRBJ2-3; the match to TRBD1 covers 8 bases. V was clipped by 5 bases and J by 5 bases; unmatched bases: 6. The germline CDR1 and CDR2 sequences are SGHTA and FQGNSA. This CDR3 comprises 14 residues. The CDR3 DNA is TGTGCCAGCAGCCCAGGGGGCTGGGGAGATACGCAGTATTTT. Its protein is CASSPGGWGDTQYF.

This chain links TRBV4-3 with TRBJ2-1; TRBD1 aligns across 8 bases. The CDR3 is made up of 16 amino acids. The J segment lost 8 bases and the V segment lost 0 bases, leaving 9 bases of the junction unmatched. Germline V gene lookup returns CDR1 LGHNA and CDR2 YSLEER. In DNA, the CDR3 is TGCGCCAGCAGCCAAGATCTTAAACAGGGGGGCGATGAGCAGTTCTTC. It translates to CASSQDLKQGGDEQFF.

The chain employs TRBV7-2 and TRBJ2-2; 8 positions agree with TRBD1. Trimming took 5 bases from V and 0 from J; bases not matched to a gene: 8. Germline values: CDR1 SGHTA, CDR2 FQGNSA. This CDR3 is built from 17 residues. The CDR3 nucleotides read TGTGCCAGCAGCCCAGTTATGACAGGGGCGAACACCGGGGAGCTGTTTTTT. It encodes CASSPVMTGANTGELFF.

The rearrangement joins TRBV12-3 or TRBV12-4 to TRBJ1-5; TRBD1 aligns across 9 bases. J gave up 4 bases and V 2 bases, and 3 bases lay outside the gene matches. This CDR3 spans 15 amino acids. The CDR3 DNA is TGTGCCAGCAGTTTACGGACAGGGGAAAATCAGCCCCAGCATTTT. Encoded protein: CASSLRTGENQPQHF.

The CDR3, as DNA: TGCGCCAGCAGCCAAGTCGAAGGTATTGGAAACACCATATATTTT. This sequence encodes CASSQVEGIGNTIYF. This chain connects TRBV4-1 to TRBJ1-3; D unresolved. Per the germline V gene, CDR1 is MGHRA and CDR2 is YSYEKL. This CDR3 is built from 15 residues. V was clipped by 1 base and J by 3 bases, with 10 bases between them.

The chain joins TRBV5-5 to TRBJ2-5, with TRBD2 identical over 9 bases. The V segment lost 4 bases and the J segment 0 bases; nucleotides outside the gene matches: 10. CDR1 SGHKS and CDR2 YYEKEE come from the germline V gene (reference sequence). The CDR3 extends over 17 amino acids. The CDR3 is CASSPHWASGDQETQYF. The CDR3 nucleotides are TGTGCCAGCAGCCCGCACTGGGCTAGCGGGGACCAAGAGACCCAGTACTTC. Looking up the rest from reference TRBV5-5 and TRBJ2-5 gives the full variable domain: DAGVTQSPTHLIKTRGQQVTLRCSPISGHKSVSWYQQVLGQGPQFIFQYYEKEERGRGNFPDRFSARQFPNYSSELNVNALLLGDSALYLCASSPHWASGDQETQYFGPGTRLLVL.

This clonotype was detected a few times. V and J are TRBV7-2 and TRBJ2-4, with TRBD1 matching over 7 bases. V was clipped by 6 bases and J by 10 bases; unmatched bases: 15. The length of the CDR3 is 15 residues. Germline assignment: CDR1 SGHTA and CDR2 FQGNSA. The CDR3 spells CASSPPGQARGIQYF. The CDR3 nucleotides are TGTGCCAGCAGTCCACCCGGACAGGCCCGAGGGATTCAGTACTTC. The entire variable domain, with the rest obtained from reference TRBV7-2 and TRBJ2-4, is as follows: GAGVSQSPSNKVTEKGKDVELRCDPISGHTALYWYRQSLGQGLEFLIYFQGNSAPDKSGLPSDRFSAERTGGSVSTLTIQRTQQEDSAVYLCASSPPGQARGIQYFGAGTRLSVL.